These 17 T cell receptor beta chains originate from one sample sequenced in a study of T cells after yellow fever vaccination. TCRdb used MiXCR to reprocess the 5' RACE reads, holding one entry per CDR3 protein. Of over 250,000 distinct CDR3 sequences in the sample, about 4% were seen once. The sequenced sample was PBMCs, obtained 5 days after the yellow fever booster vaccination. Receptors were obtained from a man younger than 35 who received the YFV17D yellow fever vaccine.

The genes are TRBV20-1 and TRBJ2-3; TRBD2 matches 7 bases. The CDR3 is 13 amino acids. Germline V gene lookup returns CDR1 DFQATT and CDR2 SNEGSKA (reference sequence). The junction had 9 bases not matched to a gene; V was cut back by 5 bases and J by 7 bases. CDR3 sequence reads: CSAPPSGAYTQYF. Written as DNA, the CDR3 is TGCAGTGCTCCTCCGAGCGGGGCATATACGCAGTATTTT.

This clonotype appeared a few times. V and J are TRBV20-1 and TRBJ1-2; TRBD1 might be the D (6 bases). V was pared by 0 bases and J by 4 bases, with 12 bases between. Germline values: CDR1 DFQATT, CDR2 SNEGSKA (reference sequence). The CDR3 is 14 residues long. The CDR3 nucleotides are TGCAGTGCTAGAGATCTGGGGGGCGGCTATGGCTACACCTTC. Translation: CSARDLGGGYGYTF.

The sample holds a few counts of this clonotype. CDR3 in DNA: TGTGCCAGCTCACCACTTAATTCTCTACACGGGCAGAACCAAGAGACCCAGTACTTC. The encoded protein is CASSPLNSLHGQNQETQYF. The chain couples TRBV18 to TRBJ2-5; D unclear. V was clipped by 1 base and J by 0 bases, with 21 bases between them. Germline V gives CDR1 KGHSH, CDR2 LQKENI. This CDR3 region has 19 residues.

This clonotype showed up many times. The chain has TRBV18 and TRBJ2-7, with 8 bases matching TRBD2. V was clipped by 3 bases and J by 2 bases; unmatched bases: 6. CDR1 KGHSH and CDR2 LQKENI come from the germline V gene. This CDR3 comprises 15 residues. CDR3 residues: CASSPTGGTTYEQYF. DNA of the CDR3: TGTGCCAGCTCACCCACGGGGGGGACGACCTACGAGCAGTACTTC.

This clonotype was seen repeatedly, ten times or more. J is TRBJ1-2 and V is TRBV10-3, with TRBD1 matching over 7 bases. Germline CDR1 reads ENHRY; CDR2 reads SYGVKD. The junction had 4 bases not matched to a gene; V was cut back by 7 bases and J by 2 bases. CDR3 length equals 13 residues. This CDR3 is CAITGTVNYGYTF. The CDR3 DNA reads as TGTGCCATCACCGGGACAGTAAACTATGGCTACACCTTC.

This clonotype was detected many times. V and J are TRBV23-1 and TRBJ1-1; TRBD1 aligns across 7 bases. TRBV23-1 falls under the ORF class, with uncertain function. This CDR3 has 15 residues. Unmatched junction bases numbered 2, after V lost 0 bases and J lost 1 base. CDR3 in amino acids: CASSQSGQPNTEAFF. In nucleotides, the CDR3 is TGCGCCAGCAGTCAATCGGGACAGCCGAACACTGAAGCTTTCTTT.

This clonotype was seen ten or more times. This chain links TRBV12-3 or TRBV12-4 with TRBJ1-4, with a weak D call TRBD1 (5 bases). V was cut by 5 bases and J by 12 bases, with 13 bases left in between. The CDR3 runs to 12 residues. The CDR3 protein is CASSDGGSELFF. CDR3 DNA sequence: TGTGCCAGCAGTGATGGGGGATCTGAACTGTTTTTT.

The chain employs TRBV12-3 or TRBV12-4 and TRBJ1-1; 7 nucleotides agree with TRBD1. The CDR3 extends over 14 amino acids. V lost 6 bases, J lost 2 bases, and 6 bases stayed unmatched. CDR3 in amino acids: CASRAGQVNTEAFF. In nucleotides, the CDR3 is TGTGCCAGCAGAGCCGGACAGGTCAACACTGAAGCTTTCTTT.

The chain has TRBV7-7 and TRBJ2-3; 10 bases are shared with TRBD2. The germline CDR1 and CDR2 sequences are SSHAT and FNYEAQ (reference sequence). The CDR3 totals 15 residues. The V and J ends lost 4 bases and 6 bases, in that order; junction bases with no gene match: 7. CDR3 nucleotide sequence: TGTGCCAGCAGCTATTTAGCGGGGGGATTCGATACGCAGTATTTT. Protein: CASSYLAGGFDTQYF.

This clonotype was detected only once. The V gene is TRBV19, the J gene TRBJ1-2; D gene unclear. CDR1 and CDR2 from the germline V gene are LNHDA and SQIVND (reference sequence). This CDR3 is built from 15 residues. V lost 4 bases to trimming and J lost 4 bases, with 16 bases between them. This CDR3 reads CASSTPMDAPYGYTF. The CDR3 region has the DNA TGTGCCAGTAGTACCCCTATGGATGCGCCCTATGGCTACACCTTC.

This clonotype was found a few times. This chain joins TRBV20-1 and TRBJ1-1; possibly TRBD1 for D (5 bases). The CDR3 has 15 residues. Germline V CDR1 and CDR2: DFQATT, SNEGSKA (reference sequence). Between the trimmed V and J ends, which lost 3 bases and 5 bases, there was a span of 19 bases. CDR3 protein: CSARMRGLGWTEAFF. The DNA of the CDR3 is TGCAGTGCTAGGATGAGGGGACTCGGGTGGACTGAAGCTTTCTTT.

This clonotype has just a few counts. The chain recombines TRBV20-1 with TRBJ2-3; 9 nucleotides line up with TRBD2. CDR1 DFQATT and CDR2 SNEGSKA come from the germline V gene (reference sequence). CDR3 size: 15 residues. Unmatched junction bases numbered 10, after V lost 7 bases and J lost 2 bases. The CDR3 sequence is CSVTHIAGDTDTQYF. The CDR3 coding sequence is TGCAGTGTTACGCACATAGCGGGGGACACAGATACGCAGTATTTT.

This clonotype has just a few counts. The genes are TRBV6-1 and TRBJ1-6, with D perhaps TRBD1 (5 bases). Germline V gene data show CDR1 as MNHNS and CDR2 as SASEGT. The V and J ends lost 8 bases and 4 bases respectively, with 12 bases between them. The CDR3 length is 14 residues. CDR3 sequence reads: CASGALGYNSPLHF. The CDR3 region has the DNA TGTGCCAGCGGGGCATTGGGGTATAATTCACCCCTCCACTTT.

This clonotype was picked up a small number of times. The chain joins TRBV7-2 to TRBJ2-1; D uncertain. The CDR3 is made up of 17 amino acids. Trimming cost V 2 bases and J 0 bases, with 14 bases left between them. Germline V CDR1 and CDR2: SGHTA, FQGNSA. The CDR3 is CASSLFSRVSSYNEQFF. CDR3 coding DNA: TGTGCCAGCAGCTTATTCTCAAGGGTTTCCTCCTACAATGAGCAGTTCTTC. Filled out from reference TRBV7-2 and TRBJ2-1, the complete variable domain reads GAGVSQSPSNKVTEKGKDVELRCDPISGHTALYWYRQSLGQGLEFLIYFQGNSAPDKSGLPSDRFSAERTGGSVSTLTIQRTQQEDSAVYLCASSLFSRVSSYNEQFFGPGTRLTVL.

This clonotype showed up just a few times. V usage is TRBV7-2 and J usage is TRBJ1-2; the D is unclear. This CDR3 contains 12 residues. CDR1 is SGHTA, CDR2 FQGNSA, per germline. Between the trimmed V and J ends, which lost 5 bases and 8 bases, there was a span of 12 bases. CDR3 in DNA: TGTGCCAGCAGCCTTCAGACAATAGGCTACACCTTC. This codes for CASSLQTIGYTF.

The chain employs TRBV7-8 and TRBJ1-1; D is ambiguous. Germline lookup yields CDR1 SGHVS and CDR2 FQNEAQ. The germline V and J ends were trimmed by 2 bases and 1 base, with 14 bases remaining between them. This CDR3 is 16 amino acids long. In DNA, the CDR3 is TGTGCCAGCAGCTTATACCCACTAGGCGCGAACACTGAAGCTTTCTTT. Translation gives CASSLYPLGANTEAFF.

The CDR3 here is CASSPPGQGISGANVLTF. The CDR3 DNA reads as TGTGCCAGCTCACCACCGGGACAGGGCATCTCTGGGGCCAACGTCCTGACTTTC. The rearrangement joins TRBV18 to TRBJ2-6; 9 positions agree with TRBD1. The CDR3 length is 18 residues. Trimming took 0 bases from V and 0 from J; bases not matched to a gene: 3. Germline CDR1 is KGHSH and CDR2 is LQKENI.